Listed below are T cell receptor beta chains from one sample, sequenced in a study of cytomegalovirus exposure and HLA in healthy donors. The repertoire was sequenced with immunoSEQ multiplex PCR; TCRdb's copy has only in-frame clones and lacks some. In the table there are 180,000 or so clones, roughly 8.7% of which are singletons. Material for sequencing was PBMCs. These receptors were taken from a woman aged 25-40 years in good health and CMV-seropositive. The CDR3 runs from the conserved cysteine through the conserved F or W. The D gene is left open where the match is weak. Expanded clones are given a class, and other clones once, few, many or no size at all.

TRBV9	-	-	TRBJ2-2	TGTGCCAGCAGCGTCGGCGGGATCGACACCGGGGAGCTGTTTTTT	CASSVGGIDTGELFF
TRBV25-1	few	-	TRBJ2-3	TGTGCCAGCAGTGAGCTGGGCCAGACAGATACGCAGTATTTT	CASSELGQTDTQYF
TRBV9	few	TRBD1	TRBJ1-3	TGTGCCAGCAGCGGGACAGGGGTGACTTCTGGAAACACCATATATTTT	CASSGTGVTSGNTIYF
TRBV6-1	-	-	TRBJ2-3	TGTGCCAGCAGCGCACGACTTGCCACAGATACGCAGTATTTT	CASSARLATDTQYF
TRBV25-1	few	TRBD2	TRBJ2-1	TGTGCCAGCAGTGACTTGGGACTAGCGAGCTACAATGAGCAGTTCTTC	CASSDLGLASYNEQFF
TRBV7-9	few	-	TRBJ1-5	TGTGCCAGCAGCTTAGGTTCGGTTAATCAGCCCCAGCATTTT	CASSLGSVNQPQHF
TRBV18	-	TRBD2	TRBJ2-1	TGTGCCAGCTCACCTCTAGCGGGGAGCTCCTACAATGAGCAGTTCTTC	CASSPLAGSSYNEQFF
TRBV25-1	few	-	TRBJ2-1	TGTGCCAGCAGTTCTCTAGCGAATGAGCAGTTCTTC	CASSSLANEQFF
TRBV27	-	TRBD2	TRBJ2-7	TGTGCCAGCAGTTTAAGCGGGAGCCCCCCTCGCTACGAGCAGTACTTC	CASSLSGSPPRYEQYF
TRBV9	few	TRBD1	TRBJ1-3	TGTGCCAGCCAGGGGGCTGGAAACACCATATATTTT	CASQGAGNTIYF
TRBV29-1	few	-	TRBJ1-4	TGCAGCGTTGGGGGGCAAGGAAATGAAAAACTGTTTTTT	CSVGGQGNEKLFF
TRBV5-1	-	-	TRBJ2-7	TGCGCCAGCAGCTTGGCCCCAGGAGGGTACGAGCAGTACTTC	CASSLAPGGYEQYF
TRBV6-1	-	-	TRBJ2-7	TGTGCCAGCACCCGAGTAGGAGCGGGTCCCTACGAGCAGTACTTC	CASTRVGAGPYEQYF
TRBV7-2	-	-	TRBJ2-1	TGTGCCAGCAGCTCTGTATCTAGTATAGCCTACAATGAGCAGTTCTTC	CASSSVSSIAYNEQFF
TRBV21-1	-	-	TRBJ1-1	TGTGCCAGCAGCAATTCTAATCCCCGGGAGTTGAACACTGAAGCTTTCTTT	CASSNSNPRELNTEAFF
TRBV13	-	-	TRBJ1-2	TGTGCCAGCAGCTTAGGTAGACAGCTCTATGGCTACACCTTC	CASSLGRQLYGYTF
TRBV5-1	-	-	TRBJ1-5	TGCGCCAGCAGGCTGGGAGGGGACATAAATCAGCCCCAGCATTTT	CASRLGGDINQPQHF
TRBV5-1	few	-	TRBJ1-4	TGCGCCAGCAGCTCTCAGGGTCTGGACGAAAAACTGTTTTTT	CASSSQGLDEKLFF
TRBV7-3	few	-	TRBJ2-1	TGTGCCAGCAGCTCGACATCTTACAATGAGCAGTTCTTC	CASSSTSYNEQFF
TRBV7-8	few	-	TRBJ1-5	TGTGCCAGCAGCTTAGATCCGGGAGGACGCGATCAGCCCCAGCATTTT	CASSLDPGGRDQPQHF
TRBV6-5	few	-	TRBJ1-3	TGTGCCAGCAGTTCCGAAACCCGGGGTGGAAACACCATATATTTT	CASSSETRGGNTIYF
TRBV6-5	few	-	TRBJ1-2	TGTGCCAGCAGTCGCACGGGGTTACGGGGCTACACCTTC	CASSRTGLRGYTF
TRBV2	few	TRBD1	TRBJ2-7	TGTGCCAGCAGTGAAGGTCCGACAGGGGCCTACATATTCTACGAGCAGTACTTC	CASSEGPTGAYIFYEQYF
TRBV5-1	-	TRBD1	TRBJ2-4	TGCGCCAGCAGCTTGGGACAGGGGACCGTTTTAGGCAAAAACATTCAGTACTTC	CASSLGQGTVLGKNIQYF
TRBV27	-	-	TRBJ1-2	TGTGCCAGCAGTTTTCGATCCGGACTCCCCTATGGCTACACCTTC	CASSFRSGLPYGYTF
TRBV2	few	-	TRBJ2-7	TGTGCCAGCAGTGGAGTCAGAATCGGGTCAAAATCCTACGAGCAGTACTTC	CASSGVRIGSKSYEQYF
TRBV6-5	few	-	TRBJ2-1	TGTGCCAGCAGTTCTCCCGTACGTCGGGGTGAGCAGTTCTTC	CASSSPVRRGEQFF
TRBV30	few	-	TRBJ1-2	TGTGCCTGGAGAGAGGGCCTTAGGTATGGCTACACCTTC	CAWREGLRYGYTF
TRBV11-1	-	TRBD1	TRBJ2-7	TGTGCCAGCAGCTCCCGGACAGGGATGAGGCTCTACGAGCAGTACTTC	CASSSRTGMRLYEQYF
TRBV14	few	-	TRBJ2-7	TGTGCCAGCAGCCCTTCATCGGGTAGCTTTAACCTATACGAGCAGTACTTC	CASSPSSGSFNLYEQYF
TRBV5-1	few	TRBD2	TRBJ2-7	TGCGCCAGCAGCTTGGGGTCTAGCGGGGGAGCCTACGAGCAGTACTTC	CASSLGSSGGAYEQYF
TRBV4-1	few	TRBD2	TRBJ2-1	TGCGCCAGCAGCCGGCCTAGCGGGAGCTCCTACAATGAGCAGTTCTTC	CASSRPSGSSYNEQFF
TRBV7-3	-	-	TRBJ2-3	TGTGCCAGCAGCCGAGGAGCTCGTTGGGAGGATACGCAGTATTTT	CASSRGARWEDTQYF
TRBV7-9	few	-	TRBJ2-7	TGTGCCAGCAGCGCCCGCGGGACTGTCTACGAGCAGTACTTC	CASSARGTVYEQYF
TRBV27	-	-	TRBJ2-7	TGTGCCAGCAGTTTATATTCCCGTGGGCAGCAGTACGAGCAGTACTTC	CASSLYSRGQQYEQYF
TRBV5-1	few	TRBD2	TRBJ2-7	TGCGCCAGCAGCTTAACCGGGAGGTCCCCCGAGCAGTACTTC	CASSLTGRSPEQYF
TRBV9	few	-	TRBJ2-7	TGTGCCAGCAGCCCCACTTCCAGGGCCGAGCAGTACTTC	CASSPTSRAEQYF
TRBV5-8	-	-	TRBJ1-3	TGTGCCAGCAGCTTGGGTCCAGGGGCTGGAAACACCATATATTTT	CASSLGPGAGNTIYF
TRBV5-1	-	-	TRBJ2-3	TGCGCCAGCAGCCCCGGGAAAGACACAGATACGCAGTATTTT	CASSPGKDTDTQYF
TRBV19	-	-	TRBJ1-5	TGTGCCAGTAGTATAGGCGGGGGGCGCGAAGGCAATCAGCCCCAGCATTTT	CASSIGGGREGNQPQHF
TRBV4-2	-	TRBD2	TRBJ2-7	TGTGCCAGCAGCCAACTTGGGACTAGCGGACGGGGGGAGCAGTACTTC	CASSQLGTSGRGEQYF
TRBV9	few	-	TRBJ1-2	TGTGCCAGCAGCGTAGGAGGGATCTATGGCTACACCTTC	CASSVGGIYGYTF
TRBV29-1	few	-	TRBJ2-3	TGCAGCGTTGGTTCAGCGGTACCAGATACGCAGTATTTT	CSVGSAVPDTQYF
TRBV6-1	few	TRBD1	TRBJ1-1	TGTGCCAGCAGGGGGGACACAGGGGGCGTAACTGAAGCTTTCTTT	CASRGDTGGVTEAFF
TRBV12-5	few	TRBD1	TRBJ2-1	TGTGCTAGTGGTTTGGCGACCGGGACAGTGCCCTACAATGAGCAGTTCTTC	CASGLATGTVPYNEQFF
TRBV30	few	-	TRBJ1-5	TGTGCCTGGAACCGGGGGGGAGAGCTGCCCCAGCATTTT	CAWNRGGELPQHF
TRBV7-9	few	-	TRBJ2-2	TGTGCCAGCAGCTTACAGGGGGGACGTACCGGGGAGCTGTTTTTT	CASSLQGGRTGELFF
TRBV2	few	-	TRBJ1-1	TGTGCCAGCAGGGTGAGTGGCACTGAAGCTTTCTTT	CASRVSGTEAFF
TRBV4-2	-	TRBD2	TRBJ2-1	TGTGCCAGCAGCCAAGACTCGGGACTAGCGTCCTACAATGAGCAGTTCTTC	CASSQDSGLASYNEQFF
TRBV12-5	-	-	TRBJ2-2	TGTGCTAGTGGGTCAGGGTTGTCGGAGCTGTTTTTT	CASGSGLSELFF
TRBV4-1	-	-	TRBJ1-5	TGCGCCAGCAGCCGCCGCACAGGACAGAATCAGCCCCAGCATTTT	CASSRRTGQNQPQHF
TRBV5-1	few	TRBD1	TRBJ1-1	TGCGCCAGCAGCTCGCTCCCGACAGGGGGATACACTGAAGCTTTCTTT	CASSSLPTGGYTEAFF